This T cell receptor beta chain was profiled in a study of control samples from healthy donors and cancer patients. The CDR3 consists of 15 residues. V was pared by 4 bases and J by 4 bases, with 14 bases between. Germline V gene sequence: CDR1 SGHRS, CDR2 YFSETQ. Repertoires were generated with immunoSEQ multiplex PCR, while TCRdb's copy carries only in-frame clones and drops some. This sample carries around 140,000 clones, more than 80% of them seen once, and the ten largest clones take 2% to 3%. This sequence was found in a man aged 40-49 years in good health. The rearrangement links TRBV5-1 to TRBJ2-2; D remains unclear. The sequenced material came from blood. The CDR3 coding sequence is TGCGCCAGCAGCCCATCTTTGGCGGTCACCGGGGAGCTGTTTTTT. Translating it yields CASSPSLAVTGELFF.